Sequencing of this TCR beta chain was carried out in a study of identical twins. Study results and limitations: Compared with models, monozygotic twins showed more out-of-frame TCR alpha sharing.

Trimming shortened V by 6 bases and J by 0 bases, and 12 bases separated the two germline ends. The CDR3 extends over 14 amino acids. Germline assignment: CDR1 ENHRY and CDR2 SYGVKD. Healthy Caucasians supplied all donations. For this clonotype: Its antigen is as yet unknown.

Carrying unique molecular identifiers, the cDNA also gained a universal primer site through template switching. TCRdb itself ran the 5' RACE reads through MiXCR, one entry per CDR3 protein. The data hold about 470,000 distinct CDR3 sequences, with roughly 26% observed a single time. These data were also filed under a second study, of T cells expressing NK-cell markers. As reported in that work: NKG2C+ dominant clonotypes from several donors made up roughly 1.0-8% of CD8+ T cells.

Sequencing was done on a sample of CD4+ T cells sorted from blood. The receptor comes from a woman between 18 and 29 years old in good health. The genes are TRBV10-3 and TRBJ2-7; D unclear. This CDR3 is CAIRLTPTSYEQYF. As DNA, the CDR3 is TGTGCCATCAGGTTGACACCCACCTCCTACGAGCAGTACTTC.